A single TCR beta chain is shown here with its context. The antigen it binds to is not known. No much larger clone exists at a distance of one base, and base qualities are not known. Every donor in the study was a healthy Caucasian. Three pairs of female monozygotic twins, all aged 18 to 29 years, were included in the twin cohort. Positive isolation kits from Invitrogen were used to isolate CD4+ and CD8+ T cell populations. The sample belongs to a study of identical twins (dated by TCRdb to the mid-2010s). Some background on the complete study: To test whether fetal clonotypes persist, the study used deep sequencing on TCR alpha and beta repertoires from monozygotic twins, unrelated adults of various ages, and cord blood. To rule out contamination, the twin experiments were replicated at different times with different library preparation protocols.

The library was built by means of 5' RACE. Instrument on record: Illumina HiSeq 2000. A universal primer binding site was introduced by template switching, and a unique molecular identifier was present in the final cDNA, enabling accurate counting of TCR cDNA molecules. Specific primers in the conserved constant-segment region were used to synthesize first-strand cDNA for the TCR alpha and beta chains. To control for contamination, every cDNA library was double barcoded, receiving both a SMART-Mk sample barcode and Illumina barcodes. TruSeq adapter sequences, together with Illumina sample barcodes, were added in two successive PCR steps. The TCR alpha and beta cDNA libraries were sequenced on the Illumina HiSeq platform using custom primers. As for the authors' bioinformatics: Raw reads were processed with MiGEC to extract unique molecular identifiers, and MiXCR was used to determine CDR3 positions. Recombination models were inferred per individual with the repgenHMM and IGoR tools using an EM algorithm. The analysis of shared clonotypes was done with the tcR package in R, with sharing normalized by the product of cloneset sizes. To study raw recombination free of thymic and clonal selection effects, out-of-frame nonproductive sequences were analyzed. TCRdb's own reprocessing of the public reads used fastp at Q25 and MiXCR and kept productive beta chains. Each CDR3 protein gets just one entry, which takes the most common genes and DNA from the rows behind it. TCRdb's processing, not the study's, gives the V and J calls here. The sample table contains 300,000 to 400,000 distinct CDR3 sequences; only one count was recorded for more than 9% of them. The ten largest clones capture roughly 7% of the sample.

Reading the germline V gene gives CDR1 SNHLY and CDR2 FYNNEI. After removal of 0 bases from V and 2 bases from J, the junction retains 10 bases not matched to a gene. CDR3 length: 18 amino acids, cysteine to phenylalanine. Of the read, only the CDR3 DNA is kept; its 54 bases are in frame from base 1. Broader findings and caveats from the paper: Out-of-frame TCR alpha sharing in monozygotic twins was systematically underestimated by recombination models, whereas sharing between unrelated individuals was in agreement with the recombination models. Excess twin sharing in beta out-of-frame sequences was weaker because fewer shared sequences lowered the signal-to-noise ratio. Compared with coincidental sharing between unrelated individuals, out-of-frame TCR alpha sequences shared between twins showed an excess of sequences with low generation probability. Abundant cord blood beta clonotypes carried fewer insertions; young adult naive repertoires showed a weaker similar trend, while memory repertoires showed none. Because the same donors could not be followed over many years, the conclusions depended on cross-sectional statistical analysis. Zero-insertion analyses could be partly confounded by invariant T cells such as MAIT and iNKT, although diverse VJ usage argued against such confounding for most clonotypes.

These sequences were also reported in another study, on yellow fever vaccine responses in identical twins. As described in the second report: The T cell response to vaccination in identical twins was reported by the authors to appear partly convergent and partly personalized. Focusing on identical twins, the study followed the T cell clones that responded to the vaccine, and did so with precision.

The rearranged segments are TRBV2 and TRBJ2-3; TRBD2 fits 8 bases in the junction. The material sequenced was CD8+ T cells sorted from blood. This TCR derives from a woman aged 18 to 35 in good health. The encoded CDR3 is CASSEARVIAGTTDTQYF. The DNA is as follows: TGTGCCAGCAGTGAAGCGCGGGTAATAGCGGGGACCACAGATACGCAGTATTTT.